The clone carrying this T cell receptor (beta chain) showed up just once. As yet, its antigen is unknown. One junction end does not reproduce the germline sequence, and a read error may be involved. The sample comes from a study of blood T cells in healthy people across ages. The study's findings and limits: Among T cells, TCR beta diversity per million cells dropped roughly linearly as age rose. Estimates drawn from one million T cells were deemed to understate diversity.

Then a second PCR, running roughly 7 to 11 cycles, was carried out with a sample-barcoded 5' primer and a J-beta primer mix. Each cDNA molecule was tagged by a template-switch adaptor that had 12 random nucleotides. Paired-end reads containing CDR3 totaled no fewer than 2.5 million for each sample. MiXCR, applied by TCRdb to the 5' RACE reads, yields one record per CDR3 protein. This sample has 700,000 to 800,000 distinct CDR3 sequences; 35% to 45% occur once, and the top ten carry around a fifth. The clonotype comes from a woman aged 60-70 years in good health. Sample: blood.

This CDR3 is CASSFGDSNQLQHF. The CDR3 DNA follows: TGTGCCAGCAGTTTCGGCGATAGCAATCAGCTCCAGCATTTT. The V call is TRBV6-2 or TRBV6-3, the J call TRBJ1-5; D ambiguous. This CDR3 contains 14 residues. Germline V lookup: CDR1 MNHEY, CDR2 SVGEGT.